This TCR beta chain comes out of a study of kidney transplant recipient with SARS-CoV-2 infection. This clonotype was seen at least ten times. In TCRdb, the reads were re-called with MiXCR into one record per CDR3 protein. The sample lists roughly 230,000 distinct CDR3 sequences, under 35% occurring once. The CDR3 is 15 residues long. Trimming removed 3 bases from V and 2 bases from J; junction bases left unmatched: 5. Germline-derived CDR1 and CDR2 are KGHDR and SFDVKD. V usage is TRBV24-1 and J usage is TRBJ2-7; 8 bases are shared with TRBD1. The source material was a blood sample, sampled at baseline and on roughly day 120 from a kidney transplant recipient. This receptor was obtained from a male patient between 25 and 39 years old who had COVID-19 and was a kidney transplant recipient. A subset of T cells may come from the graft donor. The CDR3: CATSDPGTGAYEQYF. The CDR3 region has the DNA TGTGCCACCAGTGATCCCGGGACAGGAGCCTACGAGCAGTACTTC.